This T cell receptor beta chain was captured by sequencing in a study of blood T cell repertoires in COVID-19. In the authors' workflow: Quantification of nucleated cells was approximated via reference gene primer amplification. Clones were sequenced by immunoSEQ multiplex PCR, and TCRdb holds only the in-frame ones, with some missing. V, J and clone size derive from that table, while D and trimming were established from the DNA sequence. The sample has about 260,000 clones, 85% to 90% seen once; the top ten hold about 1.6%. The V gene's germline CDR1 is SGHDT and CDR2 YYEEEE. The ends lost 0 bases at V and 2 bases at J; junction bases unmatched: 5. This CDR3 is built from 15 residues.

The TCR comes from a middle-aged woman who had recovered from COVID-19. The sample comprised peripheral blood. This sequence joins TRBV5-6 and TRBJ2-7, with 7 bases that match TRBD2. The CDR3 region is CASSLGLAEAYEQYF. The CDR3 DNA reads as TGTGCCAGCAGCTTGGGGCTAGCGGAGGCCTACGAGCAGTACTTC.